Listed here is a single T cell receptor (beta chain). This record comes from a study of blood T cell repertoires in COVID-19. About the research overall: Samples of COVID-19 (acute and convalescent) were obtained from the United States, Italy and Spain.

The data were produced by immunoSEQ multiplex PCR, yet TCRdb's version contains in-frame clones alone and is incomplete. Of 350,000 to 500,000 clones listed, approximately 90% are singletons. The germline V gene has CDR1 MNHEY and CDR2 SMNVEV (reference sequence). The CDR3 loop spans 15 amino acids. Trimming left V 3 bases short and J 5 bases short, with 14 bases between. The sequence came from a woman aged 18 to 35 who had been exposed to COVID-19. The sequencing input was PBMCs or T cells enriched from blood (not recorded which). This chain joins TRBV27 and TRBJ2-1; D might be TRBD1 (5 bases). The CDR3 DNA sequence: TGTGCCAGCAGTTTCCTAGGGGTGGGGCACAATGAGCAGTTCTTC. Amino acid sequence: CASSFLGVGHNEQFF.